Listed here are 19 T cell receptor beta chains from one sample, sequenced in a study of blood T cells in healthy people across ages. A second PCR, run for about 7 to 11 cycles, used a sample-barcoded 5' primer plus a J-beta primer mix. TCRdb re-called the 5' RACE reads through MiXCR, storing one row per CDR3 protein. The repertoire holds roughly 2 million distinct CDR3 sequences, with around half as singletons. Sequencing was carried out using blood. All receptors come from a woman between 35 and 50 years old in good health.

The V and J genes are TRBV5-5 and TRBJ2-7; no reliable D call. Deletions cut 2 bases from V and 0 bases from J, with 15 bases between. This CDR3 contains 16 residues. Per germline, CDR1 SGHKS and CDR2 YYEKEE (reference sequence). In DNA form, the CDR3 reads TGTGCCAGCAGCTTAGGTGGTTCGGGTAGCTCCTACGAGCAGTACTTC. The encoded protein is CASSLGGSGSSYEQYF.

This clonotype was observed a single time. The V and J genes are TRBV11-1 and TRBJ2-4; possibly TRBD2 for D (5 bases). V gave up 3 bases and J gave up 13 bases, with 16 bases separating them. There are 13 residues in the CDR3. Germline V gene data show CDR1 as SGHAT and CDR2 as FQDESV (reference sequence). This CDR3 is CASSLDKRNEQYF. Here the CDR3 DNA reads TGTGCCAGCAGCTTGGATAAGCGGAATGAGCAGTACTTC.

The chain carries TRBV6-6 and TRBJ2-1; 7 nucleotides agree with TRBD2. The CDR3 is 16 amino acids. CDR1 is MNHNY and CDR2 is SVGAGI in the germline V gene (reference sequence). V was clipped by 5 bases and J by 7 bases; unmatched bases: 14. The DNA of the CDR3 is TGTGCCAGCAGTCCCGTCGGGGGGACCCTCAGGAATGAGCAGTTCTTC. Residues: CASSPVGGTLRNEQFF.

This sequence joins TRBV20-1 and TRBJ1-4, with D perhaps TRBD1 (5 bases). This CDR3 region has 14 residues. V lost 3 bases and J 1 base, leaving 9 bases between the germline ends. Germline values: CDR1 DFQATT, CDR2 SNEGSKA (reference sequence). As DNA, the CDR3 is TGCAGTGCTAGGAGTGGGGGAACTAATGAAAAACTGTTTTTT. Residues: CSARSGGTNEKLFF.

The chain recombines TRBV5-1 with TRBJ2-1; the D gene is possibly TRBD2 (6 bases). There are 15 residues in the CDR3. Trimming pared 6 bases from V and 5 bases from J, leaving 18 bases between. The V gene's germline CDR1 is SGHRS and CDR2 YFSETQ. CDR3 bases: TGCGCCAGCAAAGGGGAGGCTAGCGCCAACAATGAGCAGTTCTTC. The encoded protein is CASKGEASANNEQFF.

The V gene is TRBV11-2, the J gene TRBJ2-1; 7 nucleotides align to TRBD1. The ends lost 0 bases at V and 5 bases at J; junction bases unmatched: 7. Germline assignment: CDR1 SGHAT and CDR2 FQNNGV. The CDR3 covers 16 residues. CDR3 coding DNA: TGTGCCAGCAGCTTAGAAGTGGGACAGATGAACAATGAGCAGTTCTTC. It is translated as CASSLEVGQMNNEQFF.

This clonotype was seen a few times. This sequence joins TRBV29-1 and TRBJ2-1, with 12 nucleotides matching TRBD2. The junction had 9 bases not matched to a gene; V was cut back by 5 bases and J by 1 base. This CDR3 region has 17 residues. Per germline, CDR1 SQVTM and CDR2 ANQGSEA. The CDR3 spells CSVHGTSGRTSYNEQFF. The DNA for the CDR3 is TGCAGCGTTCACGGGACTAGCGGGCGCACTTCCTACAATGAGCAGTTCTTC.

The rearrangement links TRBV5-1 to TRBJ2-3; 15 bases fit TRBD2. Germline loops: CDR1 SGHRS, CDR2 YFSETQ. The CDR3 is 16 residues long. The V segment lost 3 bases and the J segment 5 bases; nucleotides outside the gene matches: 4. The CDR3 coding sequence is TGCGCCAGCAGCTGGACTAGCGGGGGGGCCTTAGATACGCAGTATTTT. This translates into CASSWTSGGALDTQYF.

This clonotype was detected a few times. The chain recombines TRBV12-5 with TRBJ2-1, with D unclear. The CDR3 has 13 residues. The V gene lost 1 base and the J gene lost 4 bases, with 5 bases spanning the gap. Germline lookup yields CDR1 LGHNT and CDR2 FRNRAP. This CDR3 is CASGLEGYNEQFF. The CDR3 DNA is TGTGCTAGTGGTTTGGAGGGTTACAATGAGCAGTTCTTC.

The V gene is TRBV7-2, the J gene TRBJ2-1; 8 bases fit TRBD2. The CDR3 sequence is 17 residues long. Trimming cost V 5 bases and J 9 bases; bases outside gene matches: 18. Germline loops: CDR1 SGHTA, CDR2 FQGNSA. The CDR3 region is CASSKQKLAVVATEQFF. The CDR3 DNA sequence: TGTGCCAGCAGCAAGCAGAAACTAGCGGTGGTGGCTACTGAGCAGTTCTTC. Combining the CDR3 with reference TRBV7-2 and TRBJ2-1 gives the whole variable domain GAGVSQSPSNKVTEKGKDVELRCDPISGHTALYWYRQSLGQGLEFLIYFQGNSAPDKSGLPSDRFSAERTGGSVSTLTIQRTQQEDSAVYLCASSKQKLAVVATEQFFGPGTRLTVL.

The gene calls are TRBV7-8 and TRBJ2-6, with 11 bases aligning to TRBD1. This CDR3 is built from 19 residues. CDR1 is SGHVS, CDR2 FQNEAQ, per germline. The J segment lost 2 bases and the V segment lost 4 bases, leaving 10 bases of the junction unmatched. The CDR3 protein is CASSYLGQGAIAGANVLTF. CDR3 coding DNA: TGTGCCAGCAGCTACCTAGGACAGGGGGCCATAGCTGGGGCCAACGTCCTGACTTTC.

This clonotype was seen a handful of times. The genes are TRBV25-1 and TRBJ1-1; D is ambiguous. Looked up from germline, CDR1 is MGHDK and CDR2 is SYGVNS. V was pared by 6 bases and J by 5 bases, with 16 bases between. The CDR3 runs to 14 residues. CDR3 loop: CASSNPDGRTEAFF. The CDR3 DNA is TGTGCCAGCAGCAACCCGGACGGGCGAACTGAAGCTTTCTTT.

The chain links TRBV6-5 to TRBJ2-3, with a possible D match to TRBD2 (5 bases). Looked up from germline, CDR1 is MNHEY and CDR2 is SVGAGI. V was cut by 0 bases and J by 0 bases, with 10 bases left in between. This CDR3 comprises 16 residues. The CDR3, as DNA: TGTGCCAGCAGTTACTCGAAACGGGGAAGCACAGATACGCAGTATTTT. Amino acid sequence: CASSYSKRGSTDTQYF.

This clonotype occurred a few times. V is TRBV5-1 and J is TRBJ2-5; D is ambiguous. The ends were cut back, 0 bases at V and 4 bases at J, with 10 bases in the middle. The CDR3 contains 14 residues. Germline values: CDR1 SGHRS, CDR2 YFSETQ. The CDR3 DNA reads TGCGCCAGCAGCTTGGAGTACGGTGGAGAGACCCAGTACTTC. It translates to CASSLEYGGETQYF.

V and J are TRBV10-3 and TRBJ2-5; TRBD1 matches 8 bases. The CDR3 loop spans 14 amino acids. CDR1 is ENHRY, CDR2 SYGVKD, per germline. Germline trimming cut 2 bases from V and 1 base from J; bases unmatched to any gene: 0. The CDR3 DNA reads TGTGCCATCAGTGAGACAGGGGGCCAAGAGACCCAGTACTTC. Encoded protein: CAISETGGQETQYF.

The gene calls are TRBV7-8 and TRBJ2-5, with D hard to call. The J call may be incorrect, as the DNA end agrees better with TRBJ2-7. CDR1 and CDR2 (germline): SGHVS, FQNEAQ. The CDR3 length is 12 residues. CDR3 region: CASSLRISEQYF. The CDR3 nucleotides read TGTGCCAGCAGCTTAAGGATTAGCGAGCAGTACTTC.

This clonotype was detected a few times. The chain joins TRBV29-1 to TRBJ2-1; the match to TRBD2 covers 10 bases. The V segment lost 1 base and the J segment 7 bases; nucleotides outside the gene matches: 16. From germline, CDR1 is SQVTM and CDR2 ANQGSEA. The CDR3 has 18 amino acids. The CDR3 region has the DNA TGCAGCGTTGAAGCCCGCTTCCGTCTAGCGGGGGTAAGAAATGAGCAGTTCTTC. Protein sequence: CSVEARFRLAGVRNEQFF.

The rearrangement uses TRBV4-3 and TRBJ2-1, with TRBD1 as a possible D gene (6 bases). Between the trimmed V and J ends, which lost 4 bases and 11 bases, there was a span of 15 bases. The CDR3 loop spans 13 amino acids. The germline V gene has CDR1 LGHNA and CDR2 YSLEER. The CDR3, as DNA: TGCGCCAGCAGCCCCGGACAGCCCCCTAAGCAGTTCTTC. It codes for CASSPGQPPKQFF.

This chain links TRBV2 with TRBJ2-7; 9 bases agree with TRBD1. Germline V gives CDR1 SNHLY, CDR2 FYNNEI. After removal of 6 bases from V and 7 bases from J, the junction contained 16 bases not matched to a gene. CDR3 length equals 16 residues. Here the CDR3 reads CASRGFRGQGYNEQYF. In DNA, the CDR3 is TGTGCCAGCAGGGGCTTCAGGGGACAGGGCTACAATGAGCAGTACTTC.